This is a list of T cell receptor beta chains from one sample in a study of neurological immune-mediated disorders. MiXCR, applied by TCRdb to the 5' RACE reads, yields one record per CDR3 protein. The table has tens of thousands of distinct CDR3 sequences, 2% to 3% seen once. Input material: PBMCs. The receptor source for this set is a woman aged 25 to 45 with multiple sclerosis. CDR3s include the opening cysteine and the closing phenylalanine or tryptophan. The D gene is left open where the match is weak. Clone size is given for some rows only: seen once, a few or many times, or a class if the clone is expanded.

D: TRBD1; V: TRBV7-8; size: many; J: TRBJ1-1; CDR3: CASSDRTGDTEAFF; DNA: TGTGCCAGCAGCGACCGGACAGGGGACACTGAAGCTTTCTTT
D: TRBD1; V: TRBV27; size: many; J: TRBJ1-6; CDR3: CASSLQGANSPLHF; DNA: TGTGCCAGCAGTTTACAGGGGGCTAATTCACCCCTCCACTTT
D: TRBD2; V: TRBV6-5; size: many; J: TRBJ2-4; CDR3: CASSYSGRDGDIQYF; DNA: TGTGCCAGCAGTTACTCGGGGAGGGATGGTGACATTCAGTACTTC
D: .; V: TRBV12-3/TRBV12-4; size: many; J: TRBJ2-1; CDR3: CASSLRREHYNEQFF; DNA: TGTGCCAGCAGTTTACGGCGGGAACACTACAATGAGCAGTTCTTC
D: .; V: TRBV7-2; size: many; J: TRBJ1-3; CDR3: CASTTPSVGNTIYF; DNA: TGTGCCAGCACCACTCCGAGCGTTGGAAACACCATATATTTT
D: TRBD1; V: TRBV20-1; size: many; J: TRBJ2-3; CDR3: CSARDRDRGLNTQYF; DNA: TGCAGTGCTAGAGACCGGGACAGGGGGCTGAATACGCAGTATTTT
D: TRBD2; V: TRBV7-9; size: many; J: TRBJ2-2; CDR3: CASRPPSGRASPTSPGELFF; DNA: TGTGCCAGCAGACCCCCTAGCGGGAGGGCCTCGCCGACCTCACCGGGGGAGCTGTTTTTT
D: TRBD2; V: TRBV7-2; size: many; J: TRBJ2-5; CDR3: CASSLGGSIETQYF; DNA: TGTGCCAGCAGCTTAGGCGGGAGTATAGAGACCCAGTACTTC
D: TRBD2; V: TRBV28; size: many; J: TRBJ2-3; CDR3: CASSGRQLTDTQYF; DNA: TGTGCCAGCAGCGGGAGGCAACTCACAGATACGCAGTATTTT
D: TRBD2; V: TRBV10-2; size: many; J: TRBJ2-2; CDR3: CARSSGGDTGELFF; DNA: TGCGCCAGGTCTAGCGGTGGGGACACCGGGGAGCTGTTTTTT
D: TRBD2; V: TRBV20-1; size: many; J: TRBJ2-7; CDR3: CSARDGTSGSYEQYF; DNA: TGCAGTGCTAGAGATGGGACTAGCGGGTCCTACGAGCAGTACTTC
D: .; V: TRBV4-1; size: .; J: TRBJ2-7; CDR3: CASSHFLGPYEQYF; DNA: TGCGCCAGCAGCCATTTCCTCGGGCCCTACGAGCAGTACTTC
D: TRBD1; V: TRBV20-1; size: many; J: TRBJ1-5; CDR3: CSVRTGEGQPQHF; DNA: TGCAGTGTTAGGACAGGGGAAGGACAGCCCCAGCATTTT
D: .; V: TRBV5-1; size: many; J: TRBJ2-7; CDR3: CASSLYEYEQYF; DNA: TGCGCCAGCAGCTTGTACGAATACGAGCAGTACTTC
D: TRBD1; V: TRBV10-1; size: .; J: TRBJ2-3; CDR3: CASSGQGVNTQYF; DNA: TGCGCCAGCAGTGGACAGGGGGTGAATACGCAGTATTTT
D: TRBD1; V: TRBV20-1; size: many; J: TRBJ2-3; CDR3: CSAGPGQGARDTQYF; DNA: TGCAGTGCTGGCCCGGGACAGGGGGCCAGGGATACGCAGTATTTT
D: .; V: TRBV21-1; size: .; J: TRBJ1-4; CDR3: CASRTEGGEKLFF; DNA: TGTGCCAGCAGAACGGAGGGAGGCGAAAAACTGTTTTTT
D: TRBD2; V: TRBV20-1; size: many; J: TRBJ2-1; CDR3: CSASLAGWVNEQFF; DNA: TGCAGTGCTTCACTAGCGGGGTGGGTCAATGAGCAGTTCTTC
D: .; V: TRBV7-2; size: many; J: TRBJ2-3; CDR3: CASSLALGVDTQYF; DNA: TGTGCCAGCAGCTTAGCGTTAGGGGTAGATACGCAGTATTTT
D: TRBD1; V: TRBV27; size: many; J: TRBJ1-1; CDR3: CASSLTGVEAFF; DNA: TGTGCCAGCAGTTTAACAGGGGTCGAAGCTTTCTTT
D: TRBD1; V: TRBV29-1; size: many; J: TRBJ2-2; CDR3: CSVGDRVTGELFF; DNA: TGCAGCGTTGGGGACAGGGTGACCGGGGAGCTGTTTTTT
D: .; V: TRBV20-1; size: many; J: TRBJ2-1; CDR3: CSAQPSERFYNEQFF; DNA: TGCAGTGCACAACCCAGCGAAAGATTTTACAATGAGCAGTTCTTC
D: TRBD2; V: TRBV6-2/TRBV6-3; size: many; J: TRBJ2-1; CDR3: CASKGLADYNEQFF; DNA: TGTGCCAGCAAGGGACTAGCGGATTACAATGAGCAGTTCTTC
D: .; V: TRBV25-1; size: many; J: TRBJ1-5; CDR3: CASSESSQVGQPQHF; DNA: TGTGCCAGCAGTGAATCCTCCCAAGTAGGACAGCCCCAGCATTTT
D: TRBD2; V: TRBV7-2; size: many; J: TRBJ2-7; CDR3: CASRQASGGYEQYF; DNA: TGTGCCAGCAGACAAGCCTCCGGGGGGTACGAGCAGTACTTC
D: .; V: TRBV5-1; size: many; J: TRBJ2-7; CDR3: CASSWEDRSEQYF; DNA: TGCGCCAGCAGCTGGGAGGACAGGTCCGAGCAGTACTTC
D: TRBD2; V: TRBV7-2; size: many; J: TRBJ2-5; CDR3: CASSLVGTTYQETQYF; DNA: TGTGCCAGCAGCTTAGTAGGGACTACCTACCAAGAGACCCAGTACTTC
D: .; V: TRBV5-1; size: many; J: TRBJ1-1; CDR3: CASSEPGTQAFF; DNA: TGCGCCAGCAGCGAGCCGGGGACACAAGCTTTCTTT
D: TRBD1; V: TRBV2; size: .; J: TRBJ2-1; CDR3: CANKGQGYYNEQFF; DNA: TGTGCCAATAAGGGACAGGGGTACTACAATGAGCAGTTCTTC
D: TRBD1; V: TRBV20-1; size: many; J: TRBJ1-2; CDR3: CSATGTGEPSNYGYTF; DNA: TGCAGTGCAACCGGGACAGGGGAACCATCTAACTATGGCTACACCTTC
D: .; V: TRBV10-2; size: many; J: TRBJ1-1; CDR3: CASSEQPLMNTEAFF; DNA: TGCGCCAGCAGTGAGCAGCCTCTAATGAACACTGAAGCTTTCTTT
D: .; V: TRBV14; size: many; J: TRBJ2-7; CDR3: CASSPPRYEQYF; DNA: TGTGCCAGCAGCCCTCCGCGCTACGAGCAGTACTTC
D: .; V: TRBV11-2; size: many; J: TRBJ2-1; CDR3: CASSRRTQNNEQFF; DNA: TGTGCCAGCAGCCGGCGGACTCAGAACAATGAGCAGTTCTTC
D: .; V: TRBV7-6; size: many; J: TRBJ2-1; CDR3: CASSLSGTNYNEQFF; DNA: TGTGCCAGCAGCTTATCCGGGACCAACTACAATGAGCAGTTCTTC
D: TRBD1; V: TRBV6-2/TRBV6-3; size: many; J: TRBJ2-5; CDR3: CASSSYLDRAQETQYF; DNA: TGTGCCAGCAGTTCCTATCTCGACAGGGCACAAGAGACCCAGTACTTC
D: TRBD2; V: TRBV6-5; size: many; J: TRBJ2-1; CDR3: CASSSSLGLADYNEQFF; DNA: TGTGCCAGCAGTTCCAGCTTGGGACTAGCGGACTACAATGAGCAGTTCTTC
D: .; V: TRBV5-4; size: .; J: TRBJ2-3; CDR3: CASSLDPPTDTQYF; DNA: TGTGCCAGCAGCTTGGATCCCCCCACAGATACGCAGTATTTT
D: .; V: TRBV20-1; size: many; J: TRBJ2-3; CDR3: CSARVPFADTQYF; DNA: TGCAGTGCTAGAGTGCCGTTCGCAGATACGCAGTATTTT
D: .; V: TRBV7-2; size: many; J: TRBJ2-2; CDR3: CASSLLWLAQTGELFF; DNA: TGTGCCAGCAGCTTATTATGGCTAGCGCAGACCGGGGAGCTGTTTTTT
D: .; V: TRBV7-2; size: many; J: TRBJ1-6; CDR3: CASSLVAPNSPLHF; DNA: TGTGCCAGCAGCTTAGTAGCGCCAAATTCACCCCTCCACTTT
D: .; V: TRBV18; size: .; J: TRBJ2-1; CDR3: CASSPQGGPYNEQFF; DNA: TGTGCCAGCTCACCACAGGGGGGACCATACAATGAGCAGTTCTTC
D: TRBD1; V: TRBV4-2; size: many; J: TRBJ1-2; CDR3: CASSRLYRGHGYTF; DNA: TGTGCCAGCAGCCGACTCTACAGGGGCCATGGCTACACCTTC
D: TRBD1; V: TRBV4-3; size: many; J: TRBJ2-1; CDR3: CASSQYRDRAYNEQFF; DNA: TGCGCCAGCAGCCAGTACCGGGACAGGGCATACAATGAGCAGTTCTTC
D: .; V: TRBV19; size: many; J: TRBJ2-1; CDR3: CASSIVGGVGEQFF; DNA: TGTGCCAGTAGTATAGTGGGCGGTGTGGGAGAGCAGTTCTTC
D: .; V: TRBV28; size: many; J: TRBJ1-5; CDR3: CASNPDRVSSNQPQHF; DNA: TGTGCCAGCAACCCCGATCGGGTTTCTAGCAATCAGCCCCAGCATTTT
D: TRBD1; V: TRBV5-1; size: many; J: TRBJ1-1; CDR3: CASSIGTGSTEAFF; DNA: TGCGCCAGCAGCATAGGGACAGGGTCTACTGAAGCTTTCTTT
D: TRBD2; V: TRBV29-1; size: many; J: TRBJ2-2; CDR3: CSARTSGLAGELFF; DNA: TGCAGCGCCAGGACTAGCGGGTTGGCCGGGGAGCTGTTTTTT
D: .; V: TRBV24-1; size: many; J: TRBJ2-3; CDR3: CATSELGTDTQYF; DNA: TGTGCCACCAGTGAACTTGGGACAGATACGCAGTATTTT
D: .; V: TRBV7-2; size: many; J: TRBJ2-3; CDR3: CASSSPSHSGPDTQYF; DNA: TGTGCCAGCAGCTCGCCTAGCCACTCGGGCCCAGATACGCAGTATTTT
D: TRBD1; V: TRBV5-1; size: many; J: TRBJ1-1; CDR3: CASSLGGGTGWGNTEAFF; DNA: TGCGCCAGCAGCTTGGGTGGCGGGACAGGGTGGGGGAACACTGAAGCTTTCTTT
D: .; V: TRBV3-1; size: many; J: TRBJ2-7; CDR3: CASSHRGQPSYEQYF; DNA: TGTGCCAGCAGCCATCGTGGACAGCCCTCCTACGAGCAGTACTTC
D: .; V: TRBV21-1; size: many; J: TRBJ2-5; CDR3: CASNRRLLETQYF; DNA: TGTGCCAGCAACAGGAGGTTGTTGGAGACCCAGTACTTC
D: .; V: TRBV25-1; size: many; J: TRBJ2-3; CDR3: CASSEYHEADTQYF; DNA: TGTGCCAGCAGTGAATATCACGAGGCAGATACGCAGTATTTT
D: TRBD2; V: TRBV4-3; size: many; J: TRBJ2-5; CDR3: CASSRSGVAGETQYF; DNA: TGCGCCAGCAGCCGAAGCGGGGTAGCGGGAGAGACCCAGTACTTC
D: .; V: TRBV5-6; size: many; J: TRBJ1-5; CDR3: CASSLNGFIGLPQHF; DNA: TGTGCCAGCAGCTTGAACGGGTTTATTGGGTTGCCCCAGCATTTT
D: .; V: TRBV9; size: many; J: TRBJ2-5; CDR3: CASSLGGLGEETQYF; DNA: TGTGCCAGCAGCTTAGGGGGGCTAGGAGAAGAGACCCAGTACTTC
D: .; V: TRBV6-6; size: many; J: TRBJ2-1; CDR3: CASSYSVVVEQFF; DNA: TGTGCCAGCAGTTACTCAGTGGTGGTTGAGCAGTTCTTC